The 32 T cell receptor beta chains reported below all come from one sample, sequenced in a study of blood T cell repertoires in COVID-19. The repertoire was sequenced with immunoSEQ multiplex PCR; TCRdb's copy has only in-frame clones and lacks some. The data show some 250,000 clones, with 88% seen just once and 0.8% held by the top ten. The sequenced material came from peripheral blood. The receptors originated from a woman aged 25 to 45 with acute or convalescent COVID-19.

The V gene is TRBV30, the J gene TRBJ1-2; TRBD1 matches 8 bases. The germline V gene encodes CDR1 GTSNPN and CDR2 SVGIG (reference sequence). V lost 0 bases, J lost 7 bases, and 10 bases stayed unmatched. CDR3 length: 15 amino acids. DNA of the CDR3: TGTGCCTGGAGTGTACTAAAGGACAGGGCGCTTGGCTACACCTTC. Its translation: CAWSVLKDRALGYTF. Complete variable domain (other parts from reference TRBV30 and TRBJ1-2): SQTIHQWPATLVQPVGSPLSLECTVEGTSNPNLYWYRQAAGRGLQLLFYSVGIGQISSEVPQNLSASRPQDRQFILSSKKLLLSDSGFYLCAWSVLKDRALGYTFGSGTRLTVV.

The V and J genes are TRBV27 and TRBJ2-1; 7 nucleotides align to TRBD2. V lost 4 bases and J lost 5; bases outside the gene matches: 14. CDR3 length equals 17 residues. CDR1 is MNHEY and CDR2 is SMNVEV in the germline V gene (reference sequence). CDR3 in DNA: TGTGCCAGCAGTTCCCCATCACGCGGGAGCACCCACAATGAGCAGTTCTTC. Translating it yields CASSSPSRGSTHNEQFF.

The J gene is TRBJ1-1, the V gene TRBV4-1, with unresolved D. Trimming took off 0 bases at V and 6 bases at J, with 11 bases between the two ends. There are 14 residues in the CDR3. In germline, CDR1 is MGHRA, CDR2 YSYEKL. CDR3 bases: TGCGCCAGCAGCCAAGATCTAGCGCTTTCTGAAGCTTTCTTT. It yields the protein CASSQDLALSEAFF.

V gene TRBV19 combines with J gene TRBJ1-1; 12 bases align to TRBD1. The ends lost 9 bases at V and 0 bases at J; junction bases unmatched: 11. From germline, CDR1 is LNHDA and CDR2 SQIVND (reference sequence). This CDR3 region has 17 residues. The CDR3: CASSSRDRGRMNTEAFF. CDR3 DNA: TGTGCCAGCTCATCCCGGGACAGGGGGCGTATGAACACTGAAGCTTTCTTT.

The rearrangement uses TRBV7-6 and TRBJ2-7, with 9 bases fitting TRBD1. Germline V CDR1 and CDR2: SGHVS, FNYEAQ. V lost 5 bases to trimming and J lost 1 base; unmatched junction nucleotides: 3. This CDR3 region has 14 residues. CDR3 nucleotides: TGTGCCAGCAGCCGGGGGACAGGGTCCTACGAGCAGTACTTC. Translated, it gives CASSRGTGSYEQYF. The full variable domain, in which reference TRBV7-6 and TRBJ2-7 provide the parts outside the CDR3, is GAGVSQSPRYKVTKRGQDVALRCDPISGHVSLYWYRQALGQGPEFLTYFNYEAQQDKSGLPNDRFSAERPEGSISTLTIQRTEQRDSAMYRCASSRGTGSYEQYFGPGTRLTVT.

The CDR3 spells CASSQPGLALDEQFF. The CDR3 DNA sequence: TGTGCCAGCAGCCAACCGGGACTAGCCCTAGATGAGCAGTTCTTC. V usage is TRBV27 and J usage is TRBJ2-1; TRBD2 aligns across 9 bases. Germline V gives CDR1 MNHEY, CDR2 SMNVEV (reference sequence). The CDR3 is made up of 15 amino acids. The ends lost 6 bases at V and 8 bases at J; junction bases unmatched: 11.

This sequence joins TRBV18 and TRBJ1-2; 12 positions match TRBD1. CDR1 is KGHSH, CDR2 LQKENI, per germline. The CDR3 covers 18 residues. The trim removed 3 bases at V and 4 bases at J, leaving 12 bases unmatched. Here the CDR3 DNA reads TGTGCCAGCTCACCTTCGACCGGGACAGGGGGCGCCGGCTATGGCTACACCTTC. It translates to CASSPSTGTGGAGYGYTF.

The chain employs TRBV7-9 and TRBJ1-2; D gene ambiguous. The CDR3 totals 15 residues. Looked up from germline, CDR1 is SEHNR and CDR2 is FQNEAQ (reference sequence). V was pared by 0 bases and J by 4 bases, with 12 bases between. The CDR3 loop is CASSLALGESYGYTF. The CDR3, as DNA: TGTGCCAGCAGCTTAGCGCTTGGGGAGAGCTATGGCTACACCTTC.

CDR3 residues: CASSSGLAGVWYF. As DNA, the CDR3 is TGTGCCAGCAGTTCGGGACTAGCGGGAGTCTGGTACTTC. V is TRBV6-2 or TRBV6-3 and J is TRBJ2-7, with 14 bases matching TRBD2. This CDR3 region has 13 residues. V dropped 4 bases and J dropped 12; count of bases not matched to a gene: 5. In germline, CDR1 is MNHEY, CDR2 SVGEGT.

This clone was detected once. This chain joins TRBV5-1 and TRBJ2-5; D not resolved. The CDR3 sequence is 14 residues long. Germline V lookup: CDR1 SGHRS, CDR2 YFSETQ. Trimming pared 0 bases from V and 0 bases from J, leaving 6 bases between. The CDR3 reads CASSLGQYQETQYF. The CDR3 DNA reads as TGCGCCAGCAGCTTGGGCCAGTACCAAGAGACCCAGTACTTC.

The chain is built from TRBV27 and TRBJ2-3; D uncertain. Germline V gene lookup returns CDR1 MNHEY and CDR2 SMNVEV (reference sequence). The ends were cut back, 3 bases at V and 4 bases at J, with 5 bases in the middle. The CDR3 contains 12 residues. CDR3 nucleotide sequence: TGTGCCAGCAGTTTCCCCGCAGATACGCAGTATTTT. This encodes CASSFPADTQYF.

V and J are TRBV9 and TRBJ1-4; weak D call: TRBD1 (5 bases). This CDR3 is 14 amino acids long. Germline CDR1 and CDR2: SGDLS and YYNGEE. The V and J ends lost 3 bases and 0 bases respectively, with 6 bases between them. CDR3 sequence (DNA): TGTGCCAGCAGCGGACAGACAACTAATGAAAAACTGTTTTTT. Amino acid sequence: CASSGQTTNEKLFF.

The count of this clone is one. The gene calls are TRBV6-5 and TRBJ2-2, with 7 bases that match TRBD1. The germline V gene has CDR1 MNHEY and CDR2 SVGAGI. V dropped 7 bases and J dropped 1; count of bases not matched to a gene: 3. The CDR3 length is 14 residues. The CDR3 reads CASTRTGNTGELFF. The CDR3 DNA reads TGTGCCAGCACAAGGACAGGGAACACCGGGGAGCTGTTTTTT.

The J gene is TRBJ2-1, the V gene TRBV5-4; 11 nucleotides align to TRBD2. In germline, CDR1 is SGHNT, CDR2 YYREEE (reference sequence). V lost 2 bases to trimming and J lost 4 bases; unmatched junction nucleotides: 2. There are 15 residues in the CDR3. Written as DNA, the CDR3 is TGTGCCAGCAGCTTAACTAGCGGGAGTTACAATGAGCAGTTCTTC. Translation gives CASSLTSGSYNEQFF.

This clone was seen only once. The chain combines TRBV5-1 with TRBJ2-1; 7 bases match TRBD1. Germline V lookup: CDR1 SGHRS, CDR2 YFSETQ. The CDR3 length is 15 residues. V shed 3 bases, J shed 0 bases, and the junction held 3 bases outside the gene matches. CDR3 amino acids: CASSSQGSSYNEQFF. In nucleotides, the CDR3 is TGCGCCAGCAGCTCACAGGGGAGCTCCTACAATGAGCAGTTCTTC.

This rearrangement joins TRBV6-1 to TRBJ2-7; 10 nucleotides align to TRBD1. Per germline, CDR1 MNHNS and CDR2 SASEGT. The CDR3 runs 15 residues. V lost 0 bases, J lost 2 bases, and 1 base stayed unmatched. The CDR3 DNA sequence: TGTGCCAGCAGTGAAGCCGGGACAGGGGCCTACGAGCAGTACTTC. As protein: CASSEAGTGAYEQYF.

The chain uses TRBV12-5 and TRBJ2-1, with D tentatively TRBD1 (6 bases). CDR1 and CDR2 (germline): LGHNT, FRNRAP. The CDR3 is 13 residues long. V gave up 8 bases and J gave up 4 bases, with 12 bases separating them. The CDR3: CASLQGSYNEQFF. The CDR3 coding sequence is TGTGCTAGTCTACAGGGATCTTACAATGAGCAGTTCTTC.

The rearrangement uses TRBV30 and TRBJ2-6; D uncertain. V lost 8 bases, J lost 0 bases, and 8 bases lay in between. Germline V gene data show CDR1 as GTSNPN and CDR2 as SVGIG (reference sequence). This CDR3 region has 13 residues. The DNA for the CDR3 is TGTGCCCGTGCTAGCTCTGGGGCCAACGTCCTGACTTTC. Translated: CARASSGANVLTF.

Worth noting for this clone: This sample includes further DNA sequences coding for the same CDR3. This CDR3 is CASSRNTGELFF. DNA for the CDR3: TGTGCCAGCAGCCGTAACACCGGGGAGCTGTTTTTT. V and J are TRBV6-5 and TRBJ2-2, with unresolved D. CDR3 size: 12 residues. Per germline, CDR1 MNHEY and CDR2 SVGAGI. V dropped 6 bases and J dropped 2 bases, with 4 bases sitting between them.

V is TRBV20-1 and J is TRBJ2-7; TRBD2 aligns across 9 bases. The CDR3 runs to 14 residues. After removal of 3 bases from V and 3 bases from J, the junction contained 6 bases not matched to a gene. Germline loops: CDR1 DFQATT, CDR2 SNEGSKA (reference sequence). The CDR3 sequence is CSASLVTSGYEQYF. CDR3 coding DNA: TGCAGTGCTAGTCTCGTGACTAGCGGCTACGAGCAGTACTTC.

V is TRBV6-2 or TRBV6-3 and J is TRBJ2-3; 9 nucleotides align to TRBD2. CDR3 length: 16 residues. Germline lookup yields CDR1 MNHEY and CDR2 SVGEGT. The junction had 4 bases not matched to a gene; V was cut back by 2 bases and J by 1 base. Here the CDR3 DNA reads TGTGCCAGCAGTTACGGACTAGCGAGCCGCACAGATACGCAGTATTTT. As protein: CASSYGLASRTDTQYF.

The rearrangement links TRBV5-4 to TRBJ2-5, with TRBD2 as a possible D gene (5 bases). The length of the CDR3 is 16 residues. Germline V gene lookup returns CDR1 SGHNT and CDR2 YYREEE (reference sequence). The V end was cut by 3 bases, the J end by 2 bases, with 17 bases between. CDR3 in DNA: TGTGCCAGCAGCTCGAGAACTACCGGGATACAAGAGACCCAGTACTTC. It yields the protein CASSSRTTGIQETQYF.

V and J are TRBV29-1 and TRBJ1-5; TRBD1 matches at 11 bases. The germline V gene has CDR1 SQVTM and CDR2 ANQGSEA. The CDR3 loop spans 13 amino acids. V gave up 4 bases and J gave up 6 bases; unmatched junction bases: 2. The CDR3 sequence: CSVGGTGGQPQHF. The CDR3, as DNA: TGCAGCGTTGGAGGGACAGGGGGTCAGCCCCAGCATTTT.

The rearrangement links TRBV29-1 to TRBJ2-7, with D uncertain. The CDR3 runs 12 residues. Trimming stripped 3 bases from V and 2 bases from J, with 8 bases between. Germline values: CDR1 SQVTM, CDR2 ANQGSEA. The CDR3 sequence: CSVEVRPYEQYF. The CDR3 nucleotides are TGCAGCGTTGAGGTCAGGCCCTACGAGCAGTACTTC.

The rearrangement joins TRBV14 to TRBJ2-5; no reliable D call. Looked up from germline, CDR1 is SGHDN and CDR2 is FVKESK. Trimming left V 0 bases short and J 4 bases short, with 12 bases between. This CDR3 contains 15 residues. CDR3 in amino acids: CASSQDLLPRETQYF. The CDR3, as DNA: TGTGCCAGCAGCCAAGACTTGCTGCCGAGAGAGACCCAGTACTTC.

This clone turned up a few times. The chain carries TRBV3-1 (or the pseudogene TRBV3-2) and TRBJ2-2, with D possibly being TRBD2 (5 bases). From germline, CDR1 is LGHDT and CDR2 YNNKEL (reference sequence). V dropped 1 base and J dropped 3 bases, with 15 bases sitting between them. The CDR3 has 17 amino acids. The CDR3 region has the DNA TGTGCCAGCAGCCAAGGCTGGCGGGCGGGCGACACCGGGGAGCTGTTTTTT. Its protein is CASSQGWRAGDTGELFF.

The V gene is TRBV2, the J gene TRBJ2-7; possible D gene TRBD2, 7 bases. CDR3 size: 14 residues. Germline CDR1 SNHLY, CDR2 FYNNEI. V dropped 9 bases and J dropped 0 bases, with 15 bases sitting between them. The CDR3 DNA sequence: TGTGCCAGTCGGGTGGGGGGGCCCTCCTACGAGCAGTACTTC. As protein: CASRVGGPSYEQYF.

The V gene is TRBV21-1, the J gene TRBJ1-6; the table names TRBD1, a call not compared with the DNA. TRBV21-1 is a pseudogene. This CDR3 has 17 amino acids. CDR3 bases: TGTGCCAGCAGCAAAGAACAGGGGGCCCTGTGGAATTCACCCCTCCACTTT. Its protein product is CASSKEQGALWNSPLHF.

This chain joins TRBV29-1 and TRBJ2-7; D is perhaps TRBD2 (5 bases). V shed 7 bases and J shed 2 bases, with 12 bases lying between them. CDR3 length equals 12 residues. CDR1 is SQVTM, CDR2 ANQGSEA, per germline. The CDR3 bases are TGCAGCGCCTCTGGACTGGCCTACGAGCAGTACTTC. It encodes CSASGLAYEQYF.

The chain uses TRBV29-1 and TRBJ1-4, with TRBD1 as a possible D gene (6 bases). Trimming cost V 7 bases and J 8 bases, with 14 bases left between them. Germline V CDR1 and CDR2: SQVTM, ANQGSEA. This CDR3 has 12 amino acids. The CDR3 reads CSARGGAEKLFF. The CDR3 nucleotides are TGCAGCGCTCGTGGGGGGGCGGAAAAACTGTTTTTT.

This rearrangement joins TRBV6-9 to TRBJ2-4, with 7 nucleotides matching TRBD1. The germline V gene has CDR1 MNHGY and CDR2 SVAAGI. CDR3 length: 15 amino acids. The J segment lost 4 bases and the V segment lost 4 bases, leaving 7 bases of the junction unmatched. CDR3 sequence: CASSSGGVGKNIQYF. CDR3 bases: TGTGCCAGCAGTTCAGGGGGAGTTGGGAAAAACATTCAGTACTTC.

This chain links TRBV9 with TRBJ2-7, with TRBD1 matching over 9 bases. The CDR3 runs to 14 residues. CDR1 SGDLS and CDR2 YYNGEE come from the germline V gene. V lost 2 bases to trimming and J lost 4 bases; unmatched junction nucleotides: 4. The CDR3 here is CASSVGQGQYEQYF. Here the CDR3 DNA reads TGTGCCAGCAGCGTTGGACAGGGGCAATACGAGCAGTACTTC.